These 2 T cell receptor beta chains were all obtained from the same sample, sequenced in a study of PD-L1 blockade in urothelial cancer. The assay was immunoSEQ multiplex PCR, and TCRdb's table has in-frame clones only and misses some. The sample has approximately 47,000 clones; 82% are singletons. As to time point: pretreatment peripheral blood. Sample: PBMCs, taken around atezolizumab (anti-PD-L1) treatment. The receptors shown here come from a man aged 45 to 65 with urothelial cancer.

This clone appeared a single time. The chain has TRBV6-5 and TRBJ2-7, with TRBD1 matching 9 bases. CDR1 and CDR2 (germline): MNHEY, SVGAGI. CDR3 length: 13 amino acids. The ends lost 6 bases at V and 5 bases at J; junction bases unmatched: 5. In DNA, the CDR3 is TGTGCCAGCAGAACCGGGACAGGGAACGAGCAGTACTTC. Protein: CASRTGTGNEQYF.

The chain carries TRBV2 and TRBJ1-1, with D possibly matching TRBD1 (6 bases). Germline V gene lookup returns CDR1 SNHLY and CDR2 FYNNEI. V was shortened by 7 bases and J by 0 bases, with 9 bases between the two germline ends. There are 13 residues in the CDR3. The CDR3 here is CASKDSMNTEAFF. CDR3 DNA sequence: TGTGCCAGCAAGGACAGCATGAACACTGAAGCTTTCTTT.